This TCR beta chain was sequenced in a study of blood T cell repertoires in COVID-19 (dated by TCRdb to 2018 to 2020). As for the study more broadly: Samples covering the acute and convalescent phases of COVID-19 were provided by collaborators in the United States, Italy and Spain. The material from the prospective study consisted of cDNA or gDNA derived from T cells, B-cell-depleted T cells, or PBMCs. A freely available public database, intended as a resource for researchers studying the immune response to SARS-CoV-2, is where the repertoires were released. Samples were obtained from the ongoing ImmuneRACE study (first 160 participants) and from approximately 1,200 subjects provided by 6 global collaborators. Nearly every sample came with metadata listing a de-identified subject ID, COVID-19 status, age in years and sex. HLA class I and class II types, where available, came from metadata supplied by the sample provider rather than from assay-based typing. Deeply sampled blood TCRbeta repertoires from subjects exposed to, actively infected with, or recovered from COVID-19 were included in the dataset. Results the study describes overall, beyond this receptor: Clinical and demographic metadata were provided uncurated, with the amount varying by source and participant.

At one collaborating source in Seattle, patients were enrolled during active infection and were followed longitudinally through the course of disease. The collaborating institutions used their own protocols to collect whole blood in K2EDTA tubes. For TCRbeta analysis, collaborators shipped samples in one of three forms: frozen whole blood, isolated PBMCs, or DNA extracted from either of those sample types. This clone has more than one count but fewer than ten. There is no known antigen for this receptor. Base qualities are not at hand, and no much larger clone is one base apart. TCRbeta CDR3 regions were amplified from genomic DNA using the immunoSEQ Assay, a bias-controlled multiplex PCR. The original methods were these. The number of nucleated cells in each sample was estimated from the amplification of reference gene primers within the assay. To quantify the absolute abundance of each unique TCRbeta CDR3 rearrangement, sequence reads were collapsed and filtered. For each sample, productive Simpson clonality was calculated as the square root of Simpson's diversity index over productive rearrangements. The table was pulled from immuneACCESS by TCRdb, which kept in-frame rearrangements only. Such tables lose some clones; where checked, under half of the loss comes from unresolved V genes, and the rest has no known cause. From that table come the V and J calls and clone size; the DNA was used to work out D and trimming. In this sample the table shows 90,000 or so clones, about 92% of which occur a single time. The ten largest clones add up to 6.5% to 8.5% of the sample.

V sheds 0 bases and J sheds 9 bases, leaving 15 bases between their ends. From a lookup of the germline V gene (reference sequence), CDR1 and CDR2 are MNHEY and SMNVEV. From cysteine to phenylalanine, the CDR3 is 16 amino acids long. Only the CDR3 DNA is retained, 48 bases long and in frame from the first base. The material sequenced was peripheral blood. This receptor was obtained from a young man with COVID-19, enrolled during active disease. The V and J segments used are TRBV27 and TRBJ1-6, with no confident D gene call. The nucleotide sequence reads as follows: TGTGCCAGCAGTTTATCCTCGGGGAGGGAAGTTTCACCCCTCCACTTT. It specifies CASSLSSGREVSPLHF.